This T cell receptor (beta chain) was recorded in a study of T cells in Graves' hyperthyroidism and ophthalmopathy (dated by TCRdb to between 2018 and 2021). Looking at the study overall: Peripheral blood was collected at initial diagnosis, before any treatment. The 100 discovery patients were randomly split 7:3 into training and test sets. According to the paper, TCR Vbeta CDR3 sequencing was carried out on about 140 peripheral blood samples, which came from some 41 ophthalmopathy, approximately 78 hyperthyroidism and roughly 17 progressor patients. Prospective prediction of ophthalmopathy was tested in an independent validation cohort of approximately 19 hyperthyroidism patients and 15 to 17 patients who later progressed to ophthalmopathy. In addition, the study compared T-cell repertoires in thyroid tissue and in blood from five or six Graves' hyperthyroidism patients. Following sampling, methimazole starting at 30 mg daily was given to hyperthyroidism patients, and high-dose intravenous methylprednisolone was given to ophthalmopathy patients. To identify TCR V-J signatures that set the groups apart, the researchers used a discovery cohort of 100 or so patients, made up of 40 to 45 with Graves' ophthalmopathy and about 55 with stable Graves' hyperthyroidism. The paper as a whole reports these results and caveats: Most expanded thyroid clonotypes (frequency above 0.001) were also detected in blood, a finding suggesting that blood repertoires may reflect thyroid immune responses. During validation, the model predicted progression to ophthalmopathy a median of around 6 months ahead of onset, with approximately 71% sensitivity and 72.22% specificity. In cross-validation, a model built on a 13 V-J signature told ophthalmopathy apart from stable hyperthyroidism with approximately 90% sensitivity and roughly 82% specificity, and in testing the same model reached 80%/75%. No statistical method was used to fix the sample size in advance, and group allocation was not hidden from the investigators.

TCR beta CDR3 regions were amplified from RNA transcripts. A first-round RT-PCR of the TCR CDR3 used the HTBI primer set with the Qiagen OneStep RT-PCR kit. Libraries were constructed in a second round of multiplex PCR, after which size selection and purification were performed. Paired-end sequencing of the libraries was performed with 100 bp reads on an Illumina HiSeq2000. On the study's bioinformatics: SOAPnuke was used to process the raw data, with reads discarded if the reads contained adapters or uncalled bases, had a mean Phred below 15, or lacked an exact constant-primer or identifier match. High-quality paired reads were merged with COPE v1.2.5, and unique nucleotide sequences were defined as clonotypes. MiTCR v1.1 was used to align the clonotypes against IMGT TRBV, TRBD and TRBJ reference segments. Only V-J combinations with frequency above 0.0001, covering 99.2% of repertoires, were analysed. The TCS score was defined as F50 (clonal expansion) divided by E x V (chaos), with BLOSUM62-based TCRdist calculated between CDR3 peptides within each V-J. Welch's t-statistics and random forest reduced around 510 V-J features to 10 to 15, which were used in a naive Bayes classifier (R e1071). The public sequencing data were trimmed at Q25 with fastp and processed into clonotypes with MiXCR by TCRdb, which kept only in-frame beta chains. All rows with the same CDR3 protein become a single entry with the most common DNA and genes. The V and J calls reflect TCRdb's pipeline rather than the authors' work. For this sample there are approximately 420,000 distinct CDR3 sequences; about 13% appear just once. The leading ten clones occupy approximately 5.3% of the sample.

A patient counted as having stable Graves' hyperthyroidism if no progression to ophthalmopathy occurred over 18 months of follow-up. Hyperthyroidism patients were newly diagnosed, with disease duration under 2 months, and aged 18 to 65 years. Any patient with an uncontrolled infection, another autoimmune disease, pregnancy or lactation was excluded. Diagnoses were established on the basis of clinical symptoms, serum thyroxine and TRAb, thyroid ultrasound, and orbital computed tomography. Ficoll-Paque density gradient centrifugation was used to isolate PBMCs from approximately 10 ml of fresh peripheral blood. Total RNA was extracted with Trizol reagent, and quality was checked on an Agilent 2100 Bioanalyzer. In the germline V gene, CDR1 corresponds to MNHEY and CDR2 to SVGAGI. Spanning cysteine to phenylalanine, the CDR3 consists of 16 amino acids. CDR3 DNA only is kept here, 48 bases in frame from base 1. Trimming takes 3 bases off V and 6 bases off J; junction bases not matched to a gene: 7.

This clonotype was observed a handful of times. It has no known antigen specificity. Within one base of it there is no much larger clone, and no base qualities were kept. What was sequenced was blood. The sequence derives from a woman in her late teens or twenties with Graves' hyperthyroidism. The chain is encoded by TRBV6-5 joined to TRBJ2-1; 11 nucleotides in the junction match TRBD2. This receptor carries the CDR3 CASSYTFSGRGNEQFF. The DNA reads TGTGCCAGCAGTTATACCTTTAGCGGGAGGGGCAATGAGCAGTTCTTC.